The TCR beta chain described here comes from a study of blood T cell repertoires in COVID-19. About the research overall: Samples of COVID-19 (acute and convalescent) were obtained from the United States, Italy and Spain.

This clone was counted between two and nine times. Repertoires were generated with immunoSEQ multiplex PCR, while TCRdb's copy carries only in-frame clones and drops some. The sample has under 200,000 clones, more than 60% seen once; the top ten hold 7% to 10%. Germline V lookup: CDR1 MNHEY, CDR2 SMNVEV (reference sequence). The CDR3 has 14 amino acids. Trimming cost V 8 bases and J 5 bases; bases outside gene matches: 11. The receptor was isolated from a man aged 55 to 70 with acute or convalescent COVID-19. The chain recombines TRBV27 with TRBJ1-1, with 7 bases aligning to TRBD1. Source material: peripheral blood. Here the CDR3 DNA reads TGTGCCAGCGGCCGACAGGGATTGGTGACTGAAGCTTTCTTT. Translation: CASGRQGLVTEAFF.